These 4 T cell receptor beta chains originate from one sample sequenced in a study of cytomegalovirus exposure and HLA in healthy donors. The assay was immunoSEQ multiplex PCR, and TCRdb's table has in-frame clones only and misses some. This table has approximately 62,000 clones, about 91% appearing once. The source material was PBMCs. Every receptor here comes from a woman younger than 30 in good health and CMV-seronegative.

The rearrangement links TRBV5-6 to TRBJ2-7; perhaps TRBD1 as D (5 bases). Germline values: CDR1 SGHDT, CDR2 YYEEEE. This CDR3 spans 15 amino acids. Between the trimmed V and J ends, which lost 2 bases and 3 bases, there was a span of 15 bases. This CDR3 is CASSFRAGKNYEQYF. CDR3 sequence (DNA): TGTGCCAGCAGCTTTAGGGCAGGGAAGAACTACGAGCAGTACTTC. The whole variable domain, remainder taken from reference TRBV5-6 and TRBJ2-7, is DAGVTQSPTHLIKTRGQQVTLRCSPKSGHDTVSWYQQALGQGPQFIFQYYEEEERQRGNFPDRFSGHQFPNYSSELNVNALLLGDSALYLCASSFRAGKNYEQYFGPGTRLTVT.

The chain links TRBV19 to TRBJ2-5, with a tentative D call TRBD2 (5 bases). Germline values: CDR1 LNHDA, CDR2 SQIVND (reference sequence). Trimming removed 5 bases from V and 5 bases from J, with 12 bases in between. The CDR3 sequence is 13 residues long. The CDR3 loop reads CASSPPEEETQYF. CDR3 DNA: TGTGCCAGTAGTCCACCGGAGGAGGAGACCCAGTACTTC.

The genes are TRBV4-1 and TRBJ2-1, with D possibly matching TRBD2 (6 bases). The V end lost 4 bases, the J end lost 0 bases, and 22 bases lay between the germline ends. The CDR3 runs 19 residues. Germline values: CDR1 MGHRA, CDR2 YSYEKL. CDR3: CASSRGGLDYISSYNEQFF. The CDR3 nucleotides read TGCGCCAGCAGCCGAGGTGGGCTGGACTATATAAGCTCCTACAATGAGCAGTTCTTC.

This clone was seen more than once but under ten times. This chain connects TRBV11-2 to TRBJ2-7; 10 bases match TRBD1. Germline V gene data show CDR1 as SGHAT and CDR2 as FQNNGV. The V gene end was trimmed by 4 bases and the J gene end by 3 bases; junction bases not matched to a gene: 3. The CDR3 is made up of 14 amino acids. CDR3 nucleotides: TGTGCCAGCAGCTCCGGACAGGGGGTCTACGAGCAGTACTTC. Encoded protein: CASSSGQGVYEQYF.